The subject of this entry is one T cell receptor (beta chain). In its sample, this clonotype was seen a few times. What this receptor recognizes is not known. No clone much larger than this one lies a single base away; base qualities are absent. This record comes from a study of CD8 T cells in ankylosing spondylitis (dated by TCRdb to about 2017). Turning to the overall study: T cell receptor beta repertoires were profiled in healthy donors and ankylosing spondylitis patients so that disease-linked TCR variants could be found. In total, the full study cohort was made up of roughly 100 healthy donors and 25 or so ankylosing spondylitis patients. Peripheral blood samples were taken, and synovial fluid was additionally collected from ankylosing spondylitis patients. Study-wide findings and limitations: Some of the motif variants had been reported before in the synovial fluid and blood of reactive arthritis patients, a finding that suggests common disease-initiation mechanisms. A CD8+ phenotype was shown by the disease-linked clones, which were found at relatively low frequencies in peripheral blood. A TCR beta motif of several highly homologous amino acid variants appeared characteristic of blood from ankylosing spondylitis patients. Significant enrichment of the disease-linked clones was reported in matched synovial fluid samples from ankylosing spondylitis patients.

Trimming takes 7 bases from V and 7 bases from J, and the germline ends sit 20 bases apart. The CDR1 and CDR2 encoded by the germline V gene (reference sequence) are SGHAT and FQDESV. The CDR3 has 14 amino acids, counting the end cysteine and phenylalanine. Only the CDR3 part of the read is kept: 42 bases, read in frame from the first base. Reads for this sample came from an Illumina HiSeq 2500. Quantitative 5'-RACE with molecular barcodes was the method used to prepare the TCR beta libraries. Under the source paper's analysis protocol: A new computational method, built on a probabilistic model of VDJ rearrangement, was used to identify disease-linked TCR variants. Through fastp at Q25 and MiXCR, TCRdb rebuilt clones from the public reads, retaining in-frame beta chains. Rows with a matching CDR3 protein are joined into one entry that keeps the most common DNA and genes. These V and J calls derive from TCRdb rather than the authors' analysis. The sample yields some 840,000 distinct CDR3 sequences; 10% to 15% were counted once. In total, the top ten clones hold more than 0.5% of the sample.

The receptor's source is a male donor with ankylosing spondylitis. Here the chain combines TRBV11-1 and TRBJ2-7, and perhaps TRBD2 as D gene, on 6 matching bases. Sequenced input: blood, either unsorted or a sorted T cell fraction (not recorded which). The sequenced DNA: TGTGCCAGCAACCCCCTGCGAGGGGCGGGGGAGCAGTACTTC. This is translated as CASNPLRGAGEQYF.